What follows are 6 T cell receptor beta chains derived from one specimen sequenced in a study of T cells in Graves' hyperthyroidism and ophthalmopathy. Amplified TCR beta CDR3 regions came from RNA transcripts. Using the HTBI primer set, a first-round RT-PCR was run on the TCR CDR3. Each CDR3 protein gets one entry after TCRdb re-called the multiplex PCR reads with MiXCR. The table lists approximately 510,000 distinct CDR3 sequences, 20% to 25% of them singletons. Sequenced input: blood. These TCRs come from a man aged 18 to 30 with Graves' hyperthyroidism.

The gene calls are TRBV12-3 or TRBV12-4 and TRBJ2-5; 10 bases are shared with TRBD2. Trimming cost V 6 bases and J 1 base; bases outside gene matches: 14. The CDR3 is made up of 18 amino acids. The CDR3 DNA sequence: TGTGCCAGCAGCTGGGGGACCGGGACTAGCGACCCCCAAGAGACCCAGTACTTC. Protein sequence: CASSWGTGTSDPQETQYF.

V is TRBV28 and J is TRBJ2-7; 11 nucleotides match TRBD2. The CDR3 extends over 15 amino acids. Germline trimming cut 6 bases from V and 1 base from J; bases unmatched to any gene: 5. Germline V gene data show CDR1 as MDHEN and CDR2 as SYDVKM. CDR3 residues: CASSRGTSGSYEQYF. CDR3 bases: TGTGCCAGCAGCCGGGGGACTAGCGGTTCCTACGAGCAGTACTTC.

A few counts support this clonotype. A much larger clone lies a single base off, so this may be a read error. The chain is built from TRBV9 and TRBJ1-3; D is uncertain. Germline assignment: CDR1 SGDLS and CDR2 YYNGEE. The V end was cut by 4 bases, the J end by 0 bases, with 5 bases between. The CDR3 totals 13 residues. CDR3 amino acids: CASSQDSGNTIYF. CDR3 in DNA: TGTGCCAGCAGCCAGGACTCTGGAAACACCATATATTTT.

The sample holds many counts of this clonotype. The V and J genes are TRBV6-5 and TRBJ1-1; D remains ambiguous. The CDR3 sequence is 14 residues long. CDR1 is MNHEY and CDR2 is SVGAGI in the germline V gene. Trimming took 0 bases from V and 1 from J, leaving 6 bases between them. The CDR3 region is CASSYSWRNTEAFF. The DNA for the CDR3 is TGTGCCAGCAGTTACTCCTGGAGGAACACTGAAGCTTTCTTT.

At least ten counts were recorded for this clonotype. V and J are TRBV11-3 and TRBJ2-2; D possibly matches TRBD1 or TRBD2 (5 bases each). The CDR3 extends over 15 amino acids. The V end was cut by 4 bases, the J end by 4 bases, with 13 bases between. CDR1 and CDR2 (germline): SGHNT, YENEEA. This CDR3 reads CASSSSGTITGELFF. CDR3 coding DNA: TGTGCCAGCAGCTCTTCCGGGACCATCACCGGGGAGCTGTTTTTT.

This clonotype was recorded many times. The chain is built from TRBV27 and TRBJ1-2, with D uncertain. This CDR3 region has 15 residues. Looked up from germline, CDR1 is MNHEY and CDR2 is SMNVEV (reference sequence). The V end was cut by 7 bases, the J end by 0 bases, with 15 bases between. The CDR3 sequence is CASKVGEGANYGYTF. Here the CDR3 DNA reads TGTGCCAGCAAGGTTGGGGAAGGAGCTAACTATGGCTACACCTTC.